These 23 T cell receptor beta chains were sequenced from one sample in a study of T cells expressing NK-cell markers. TCRdb re-called the 5' RACE reads, yielding one record per CDR3 amino acid sequence without DNA. The sample totals hundreds of thousands of distinct CDR3 sequences. Specimen: blood T cells: a sorted CD56 or NKG2C T cell subset, CD4+ or CD8+ T cells, or bulk PBMC T cells (not recorded which). The receptor set was obtained from a man aged 18-69 years in good health.

This chain connects TRBV2 to TRBJ2-1; the TCRdb call, TRBD2, lacks DNA for checking. This CDR3 has 18 residues. Germline CDR1 SNHLY, CDR2 FYNNEI. This CDR3 is CASSPRGGTSGGHNEQFF.

This CDR3 is CASSEEGLGTQPQHF. The rearrangement joins TRBV2 to TRBJ1-5; the TRBD1 assignment by TCRdb is unverifiable without DNA. The CDR3 runs 15 residues. Per the germline V gene, CDR1 is SNHLY and CDR2 is FYNNEI.

This chain connects TRBV20-1 to TRBJ2-5. The CDR3 sequence is 14 residues long. CDR1 and CDR2 from the germline V gene are DFQATT and SNEGSKA (reference sequence). Here the CDR3 reads CSASRNPRQETQYF.

The chain joins TRBV3-1 to TRBJ1-6; TCRdb gives TRBD1 as the D gene, but with no DNA this cannot be confirmed. This CDR3 has 16 amino acids. Germline V CDR1 and CDR2: LGHDT, YNNKEL (reference sequence). CDR3 sequence: CASSNRGGSYNSPLHF.

The rearrangement uses TRBV11-1 and TRBJ2-7; without DNA, the TCRdb call of TRBD2 cannot be checked. This CDR3 contains 18 residues. The V gene's germline CDR1 is SGHAT and CDR2 FQDESV (reference sequence). CDR3 in amino acids: CASSLAGLAGHHSYEQYF.

The CDR3: CSARSGGGNTGELFF. The J gene is TRBJ2-2, the V gene TRBV20-1; TCRdb lists TRBD1, though no DNA is available to test this call. This CDR3 contains 15 residues. Per the germline V gene, CDR1 is DFQATT and CDR2 is SNEGSKA (reference sequence).

V usage is TRBV5-1 and J usage is TRBJ1-2. CDR1 SGHRS and CDR2 YFSETQ come from the germline V gene. The CDR3 is made up of 14 amino acids. This CDR3 reads CASSLDSAISGYTF.

The rearrangement links TRBV28 to TRBJ1-6; TCRdb's D call, TRBD1, is unchecked because there is no DNA. The CDR3 loop spans 15 amino acids. The germline V gene has CDR1 MDHEN and CDR2 SYDVKM. CDR3 sequence reads: CASSLGGTRNSPLHF.

The chain has TRBV24-1 and TRBJ2-7; as DNA is missing, the TRBD1 call by TCRdb cannot be tested. The CDR3 is made up of 16 amino acids. The germline V gene encodes CDR1 KGHDR and CDR2 SFDVKD. CDR3 region: CATSDGTGQGSDEQYF.

J is TRBJ2-5 and V is TRBV7-2. Germline loops: CDR1 SGHTA, CDR2 FQGNSA. The CDR3 covers 16 residues. CDR3 region: CASSLSFTAIQETQYF.

The chain recombines TRBV11-3 with TRBJ2-2; with no DNA, the TCRdb D assignment of TRBD1 cannot be verified. Germline-derived CDR1 and CDR2 are SGHNT and YENEEA. The CDR3 covers 17 residues. This CDR3 is CASSSYSTGRSTGELFF.

The rearrangement links TRBV6-5 to TRBJ1-6; the TCRdb call, TRBD1, lacks DNA for checking. Per the germline V gene, CDR1 is MNHEY and CDR2 is SVGAGI. The CDR3 contains 15 residues. CDR3 sequence reads: CASSYFGQDNSPLHF.

The rearrangement joins TRBV4-2 to TRBJ2-7; checking the TCRdb D call of TRBD2 is not possible without DNA. Per the germline V gene, CDR1 is LGHNA and CDR2 is YNFKEQ. CDR3 length equals 15 residues. The CDR3 sequence: CASSQGTSGLYEQYF.

V and J are TRBV7-2 and TRBJ2-3; TCRdb returns TRBD1, unconfirmable since there is no DNA. The CDR3 is made up of 16 amino acids. The V gene's germline CDR1 is SGHTA and CDR2 FQGNSA. The CDR3 loop is CASSLAVGARTDTQYF. Filled out from reference TRBV7-2 and TRBJ2-3, the complete variable domain reads GAGVSQSPSNKVTEKGKDVELRCDPISGHTALYWYRQSLGQGLEFLIYFQGNSAPDKSGLPSDRFSAERTGGSVSTLTIQRTQQEDSAVYLCASSLAVGARTDTQYFGPGTRLTVL.

The chain links TRBV7-9 to TRBJ2-1; TCRdb's D call, TRBD2, is unchecked because there is no DNA. The CDR3 has 16 amino acids. The V gene's germline CDR1 is SEHNR and CDR2 FQNEAQ (reference sequence). The CDR3 loop is CASSLAQVGISNEQFF.

The chain employs TRBV5-1 and TRBJ2-2; TCRdb proposes TRBD1, but this gene call is untestable without DNA. The CDR3 consists of 17 residues. Germline V gene sequence: CDR1 SGHRS, CDR2 YFSETQ. The CDR3 region is CASSSTRRGPNTGELFF. Full variable domain (rest looked up from reference TRBV5-1 and TRBJ2-2): KAGVTQTPRYLIKTRGQQVTLSCSPISGHRSVSWYQQTPGQGLQFLFEYFSETQRNKGNFPGRFSGRQFSNSRSEMNVSTLELGDSALYLCASSSTRRGPNTGELFFGEGSRLTVL.

The CDR3 is CASRPQDRINEKLFF. This chain uses TRBV6-1 with TRBJ1-4; TCRdb indicates TRBD1, and absent DNA this call remains unverified. Germline V gene data show CDR1 as MNHNS and CDR2 as SASEGT. This CDR3 is built from 15 residues.

This chain connects TRBV5-1 to TRBJ2-7; the TCRdb D gene call, TRBD1, has no DNA to confirm it. Germline lookup yields CDR1 SGHRS and CDR2 YFSETQ. The CDR3 consists of 15 residues. The CDR3 region is CASSPAGAMSYEQYF.

The chain carries TRBV6-1 and TRBJ2-2; TCRdb lists TRBD1, though no DNA is available to test this call. The CDR3 is made up of 16 amino acids. The germline CDR1 and CDR2 sequences are MNHNS and SASEGT. The CDR3 sequence is CASSHAQGMGAGELFF.

J is TRBJ2-6 and V is TRBV5-1. This CDR3 spans 16 amino acids. The V gene's germline CDR1 is SGHRS and CDR2 YFSETQ. CDR3 in amino acids: CASSLGGSSGANVLTF.

This chain connects TRBV5-5 to TRBJ1-1; checking the TCRdb D call of TRBD1 is not possible without DNA. This CDR3 comprises 17 residues. Germline CDR1 reads SGHKS; CDR2 reads YYEKEE (reference sequence). The CDR3 loop is CASSYGTGGYMNTEAFF.

The chain uses TRBV11-1 and TRBJ1-1; no DNA is available, so the TRBD1 call from TCRdb remains unchecked. CDR1 is SGHAT, CDR2 FQDESV, per germline (reference sequence). The CDR3 spans 13 residues. CDR3 protein: CASSLEPGSEAFF.

The chain has TRBV14 and TRBJ2-5; without DNA, the TCRdb call of TRBD2 cannot be checked. Germline V gene sequence: CDR1 SGHDN, CDR2 FVKESK. CDR3 size: 17 residues. The CDR3: CASSQDKRAFYQETQYF.